This T cell receptor (beta chain) was recovered during a study of blood T cells in healthy people across ages. A second PCR of about 7 to 12 cycles used a sample-barcoded 5' primer and a J-beta primer mix. Tagging of each cDNA molecule was performed by a template-switch adaptor with 12 random nucleotides. There were at least 2.5 million CDR3-containing paired-end reads obtained from each sample. TCRdb independently ran MiXCR on the 5' RACE reads; one entry per CDR3 protein. The table shows about 640,000 distinct CDR3 sequences, with roughly 50% occurring only once. Broader study findings: Older individuals had lower TCR beta diversity per million T cells (the decline was roughly linear). Investigators viewed diversity estimates from one million T cells as underestimates, the study reported.

V was clipped by 5 bases and J by 0 bases; unmatched bases: 10. The CDR3 has 16 amino acids. The germline gives CDR1 DFQATT, CDR2 SNEGSKA (reference sequence). This clonotype was observed a handful of times. Its target is not known. This TCR was recovered from a man aged 55 to 69 in good health. The chain employs TRBV20-1 and TRBJ2-7; 10 bases fit TRBD2. The sample comprised blood. CDR3 sequence reads: CSAHGGSGGSSYEQYF. The CDR3 DNA sequence: TGCAGTGCTCACGGAGGTAGCGGGGGGTCCTCCTACGAGCAGTACTTC.